Sequencing of this T cell receptor (beta chain) was carried out in a study of cytomegalovirus exposure and HLA in healthy donors (TCRdb year 2017). Some background on the complete study: An earlier analysis of approximately 550 of the donors reported approximately 270 Gb of sequence data and some 100 million unique TCR beta sequences from 150 million to 200 million T cells. An early release that covered about 640 HLA-typed donors contained about 290 gigabases of sequencing data and tens of millions of unique TCR sequences. The genetic ancestry cluster associated with self-reported Caucasian donors included about 81% of the approximately 410 genotyped donors. The study was designed to test whether signatures of past pathogen exposure could be identified by cataloging public T cell receptors. Using immunosequencing, the study profiled T cell repertoires from 500 to 800 subjects and related those repertoires to cytomegalovirus serostatus. In addition to the first cohort of around 670 subjects, a separate validation cohort of approximately 110 different subjects was used. To predict cytomegalovirus infection status, the study combined high-throughput TCR immunosequencing, statistical association of individual TCRs with disease status, and machine learning. A later analysis re-examined previously published TCR beta repertoires from roughly 650 donors and added high-resolution HLA genotyping to investigate patterns of TCR occurrence. Rather than drawing on any new phenotypic data, the later analysis identified candidate immune exposures from TCR beta sequences and the way those sequences occurred across donors. An earlier analysis of about 600 of the donors used high-throughput TCR beta sequencing to judge whether each TCR beta V gene segment behaved as functional or pseudogenic. Donor age, sex, ethnicity and CMV serostatus were compiled alongside the repertoire data. A later genetic analysis used genome-wide SNP genotypes for about 65% of the 666 donors, treating that subset as a discovery cohort. All discovery cohort repertoires had been generated using a single sequencing platform. HLA typing included class I and class II loci at four-digit resolution. The number of donors typed differed by locus, with 629-630 for A, B, C, DRB1 and DQB1, roughly 520 for DQA1, over 600 for DPA1, and 472 for DPB1. Four to six DR-DQ haplotypes were handled as single units for association and clustering, since linkage in the cohort was strong. Among around 400 genotyped donors of the cohort, an average of approximately 230,000 unique TCR beta nucleotide sequences were sequenced per donor, roughly 20% of them non-productive. What the research found in general, with its limitations: In a later analysis, 16,951 TCR beta sequences were associated with specific HLA alleles at a false discovery rate of 0.05. A later genetic analysis associated a missense DCLRE1C variant with V-gene and J-gene trimming of TCR beta chains, and an independent cohort replicated the association. The cohort was sequenced for TCR beta chains only, and without alpha or paired-chain data the features that could be detected were limited. In a later analysis, several top co-occurrence clusters were reported to appear linked to parvovirus B19, influenza, CMV and Epstein-Barr virus. In the study, approximately 150 TCR beta chains were listed as associated with cytomegalovirus. The earlier analysis of 450 to 700 of the donors excluded around 17 rarely observed V segments, including chromosome 9 orphons, because counts were too low. Correlated functional status among segregating V segments might be attributable to linkage disequilibrium, but an unknown experimental factor could not be ruled out. Compared with equally common non-associated chains, HLA-associated TCR beta chains in a later analysis were more clonally expanded and had lower generation probabilities. HLA typing was unavailable for some donors at each locus, so association tests used only the typed subset. Three of the identified cytomegalovirus-associated TCR beta chains were confirmed in vitro to be specific for cytomegalovirus antigens. In a later genetic analysis, fewer N-insertions in productive TCRs were reported among donors in an Asian-associated ancestry cluster than the roughly 640-donor mean. A further reported finding was that TCR beta sequences accurately predicted the HLA-A and HLA-B alleles for most subjects in the first cohort. When HLA alleles, especially DR and DQ, strongly co-occurred, attributing TCR associations to individual alleles was difficult. The presence/absence analyses assumed that sequencing depth was roughly uniform across donors, and that assumption may not be true. According to a later analysis, most CMV-associated TCR beta chains appeared to be HLA-restricted, and the HLA associations seemed to be driven largely by CMV exposure. A cluster of highly shared sequence variants was judged likely to represent a technical artifact of the sequencing pipeline. Most TCR sequences were observed very rarely across donors, whereas some public TCRs were present in many individuals. In a later analysis, TCR association rates were found to vary across HLA loci, with the most associated TCRs seen for DRB1 alleles and the fewest for HLA-C alleles. CMV serostatus was the only immune exposure information available for the cohort. In an earlier analysis of roughly 560 of the donors, most TCR beta V segments were observed in productive rearrangements about 87% or about 30% of the time, broadly matching IMGT annotations. The classifier was reported to diagnose cytomegalovirus status with high specificity and sensitivity in both the original cohort and the validation cohort. According to the authors, the approach could potentially be generalized to other disease states and immunological phenotypes.

In total, approximately 700 healthy bone marrow donors made up the cohort. Cohort members were all nominally healthy when sampled, although unrecorded immune exposures were likely present. The donor was CMV seronegative and belonged to the group of roughly 330 seronegative cohort members. Each donor provided a peripheral blood sample, and peripheral blood mononuclear cells were used for TCR beta sequencing. The Qiagen DNeasy Blood Extraction Kit was used to extract genomic DNA from the blood cell samples. As concerns this clone: The antigen it binds to is not known. Base-call qualities are not available, and no considerably larger clone is one nucleotide away.

The library came from the immunoSEQ multiplex PCR assay. For the multiplex PCR, a mixture combining 60 forward primers for TCR Vbeta segments and 13 reverse primers for TCR Jbeta segments was used. Amplification of the CDR3 region of rearranged TCR beta genes was performed with a multiplex PCR assay on genomic DNA. The Illumina HiSeq System was used to sequence the amplified TCR beta libraries as 87-base-pair reads. The authors' analysis ran thus. A later analysis tallied approximately 87 million unique TCR beta chains across the 666 repertoires, and about 10 million of those chains were shared by two or more donors. Raw reads were error-corrected and collapsed into unique sequences with a nearest-neighbor algorithm that merged closely related sequences to remove PCR and sequencing errors. V, D and J gene segments were assigned by aligning CDR3 sequences to IMGT reference sequences. For a sequence to be retained, at least a six-nucleotide match to both a V gene segment and a J gene segment was required. A rearrangement was called productive if the CDR3 had no stop codons and remained in frame with V and J, and every other rearrangement was called non-productive. Following IMGT convention, CDR3 was defined as the stretch from the second conserved V-encoded cysteine up to the conserved J-encoded phenylalanine. In an earlier analysis of approximately 590 of the donors, sequences lacking an unambiguous match to a single V gene segment were excluded. An earlier analysis of several hundred of the donors called V segments functional above 56.7% productive rearrangements and segregating when the between-donor standard deviation exceeded 5%. A statistical classification framework was built for diagnosing cytomegalovirus status from the catalog of TCR beta chain sequences. A later analysis assigned V and J genes by comparing TCR nucleotide sequences with IMGT/GENE-DB human TR gene sequences. Using the TCRdist pipeline, a later analysis assigned CDR3 sequences along with most-parsimonious VDJ recombination scenarios. In a later analysis, each TCR beta chain was defined by its CDR3 amino acid sequence together with its V-gene family, and reads without a unique V-gene family were excluded. A later analysis removed 592 highly shared, low-generation-probability nucleotide sequences to deal with suspected cross-contamination and a sequencing artifact. A later analysis calculated a clonal expansion index for each public chain from normalized within-repertoire ranks of inferred template counts. Generation probabilities in a later analysis came from a VDJ recombination model fitted to out-of-frame rearrangements, and those results were checked against IGoR. In a later analysis, TCR-TCR, TCR-HLA and TCR-CMV co-occurrence was scored with hypergeometric tests, and a repertoire-size bias correction was applied to TCR pairs. A later analysis estimated false discovery rates by permuting HLA or CMV assignments 20 times. In a later analysis, co-occurring TCRs were grouped using DBSCAN, with TCRdist sequence similarity added in when clustering inside HLA-allele-positive subsets. For co-occurrence clustering, repertoires with fewer than 30,000 or more than 120,000 public chains were excluded, along with roughly 5 repertoires with anomalous nucleotide sharing. TCRdb mirrors the immuneACCESS table, restricted to in-frame sequences. Some clones are absent from its copies; in checked studies, under half trace to an unresolved V gene, and the reason for the others is unknown. V, J and clone size were drawn from that table, and D and trimming were deduced from the DNA. This sample lists about 110,000 clones; 70% to 85% were detected once. The top ten constitute roughly 3.4% of the sample.

The receptor comes from a man in his sixties in good health and CMV-seronegative. Material: PBMCs.

The CDR3 reads CASSVTGQKLFF. The nucleotide sequence is TGTGCCAGCAGCGTGACAGGTCAAAAACTGTTTTTT. The V and J segments used are TRBV11-2 and TRBJ1-4, with TRBD1 tentatively as D gene (6 bases match). Including the terminal cysteine and phenylalanine, the CDR3 comprises 12 residues. Just CDR3 DNA is preserved here, 36 bases in frame from base 1. Deletion took 5 bases off V and 9 bases off J, with a span of 10 bases between the germline ends. From the germline V gene, CDR1 is SGHAT and CDR2 is FQNNGV.